This is a list of T cell receptor beta chains from one sample in a study of technical replicates of blood from several donors. Repertoires were generated with immunoSEQ multiplex PCR, while TCRdb's copy carries only in-frame clones and drops some. In the table there are 80,000 or so clones, 96% of which are singletons. Sequencing was done on a sample of T cells isolated from PBMCs. The source is a human donor in good health. CDR3s include the opening cysteine and the closing phenylalanine or tryptophan. The order of the fields is D gene, J gene, clone size, V gene, CDR3 protein, CDR3 DNA. D genes are given only for firm matches. Part of the rows lack a size; the others show once, few, many or a class for expanded clones.

D: -; J: TRBJ1-4; size: -; V: TRBV9; CDR3: CASSPRTRSNEKLFF; DNA: TGTGCCAGCAGCCCACGTACTCGGAGTAATGAAAAACTGTTTTTT
D: TRBD2; J: TRBJ2-7; size: -; V: TRBV18; CDR3: CASSPELAGEYEQYF; DNA: TGTGCCAGCTCACCAGAACTAGCGGGAGAATACGAGCAGTACTTC
D: -; J: TRBJ2-5; size: -; V: TRBV5-6; CDR3: CASSLQLAEFQETQYF; DNA: TGTGCCAGCAGCTTGCAGTTAGCGGAGTTTCAAGAGACCCAGTACTTC
D: -; J: TRBJ1-2; size: -; V: TRBV27; CDR3: CASSFGGWDYGYTF; DNA: TGTGCCAGCAGTTTCGGAGGGTGGGACTATGGCTACACCTTC
D: TRBD1; J: TRBJ2-2; size: -; V: TRBV6-1; CDR3: CACRDSQNTGELFF; DNA: TGTGCCTGCCGGGACAGTCAGAACACCGGGGAGCTGTTTTTT
D: -; J: TRBJ2-7; size: once; V: TRBV13; CDR3: CASSSTRVGAYEQYF; DNA: TGTGCCAGCAGCTCAACTCGGGTGGGAGCCTACGAGCAGTACTTC
D: -; J: TRBJ2-7; size: -; V: TRBV15; CDR3: CATSRDFSGKYEQYF; DNA: TGTGCCACCAGCAGAGATTTTTCAGGGAAGTACGAGCAGTACTTC
D: TRBD2; J: TRBJ2-1; size: -; V: TRBV2; CDR3: CASRGLAGGNEQFF; DNA: TGTGCCAGCAGGGGACTAGCGGGGGGCAATGAGCAGTTCTTC
D: TRBD1; J: TRBJ2-2; size: -; V: TRBV11-2; CDR3: CASSEQGAGFGELFF; DNA: TGTGCCAGCAGCGAACAGGGGGCGGGTTTCGGGGAGCTGTTTTTT
D: -; J: TRBJ2-5; size: once; V: TRBV6-5; CDR3: CASSLAPWETQYF; DNA: TGTGCCAGCAGCCTAGCCCCCTGGGAGACCCAGTACTTC
D: -; J: TRBJ2-1; size: -; V: TRBV7-6; CDR3: CASSLEANGYNEQFF; DNA: TGTGCCAGCAGCTTAGAAGCGAACGGGTACAATGAGCAGTTCTTC
D: -; J: TRBJ1-1; size: -; V: TRBV5-5; CDR3: CASSPLTGRGTEAFF; DNA: TGTGCCAGCAGCCCCCTGACAGGCCGGGGCACTGAAGCTTTCTTT
D: TRBD2; J: TRBJ2-3; size: -; V: TRBV5-6; CDR3: CASSLREGQSTDTQYF; DNA: TGTGCCAGCAGCTTGCGGGAGGGCCAGTCGACAGATACGCAGTATTTT
D: -; J: TRBJ2-7; size: -; V: TRBV6-5; CDR3: CASSADTYEQYF; DNA: TGTGCCAGCAGTGCGGACACCTACGAGCAGTACTTC
D: -; J: TRBJ2-4; size: -; V: TRBV4-1; CDR3: CASSQAARSLAKNIQYF; DNA: TGCGCCAGCAGCCAAGCGGCCCGGAGCCTAGCCAAAAACATTCAGTACTTC
D: TRBD2; J: TRBJ2-1; size: -; V: TRBV7-9; CDR3: CASSLDAGASGEQFF; DNA: TGTGCCAGCAGCTTAGACGCGGGAGCGAGTGGTGAGCAGTTCTTC
D: TRBD1; J: TRBJ2-2; size: -; V: TRBV7-9; CDR3: CASSLTRTGSTGELFF; DNA: TGTGCCAGCAGCTTAACTAGGACAGGGAGCACCGGGGAGCTGTTTTTT
D: -; J: TRBJ2-4; size: -; V: TRBV13; CDR3: CASSRGPGGNIQYF; DNA: TGTGCCAGCAGCCGCGGGCCCGGGGGAAACATTCAGTACTTC
D: -; J: TRBJ1-5; size: -; V: TRBV2; CDR3: CASSEAGYPNQPQHF; DNA: TGTGCCAGCAGTGAAGCGGGCTACCCCAATCAGCCCCAGCATTTT
D: TRBD1; J: TRBJ2-7; size: -; V: TRBV19; CDR3: CASSSGQGDTYEQYF; DNA: TGTGCCAGTAGTTCAGGACAGGGGGATACCTACGAGCAGTACTTC
D: TRBD2; J: TRBJ2-5; size: once; V: TRBV12-5; CDR3: CASGRLGGRETQYF; DNA: TGTGCTAGTGGCCGCCTGGGGGGGAGGGAGACCCAGTACTTC
D: -; J: TRBJ2-2; size: -; V: TRBV6-5; CDR3: CASTGTGELFF; DNA: TGTGCCAGCACGGGCACCGGGGAGCTGTTTTTT
D: TRBD1; J: TRBJ2-6; size: -; V: TRBV9; CDR3: CASSVGTGGSGANVLTF; DNA: TGTGCCAGCAGCGTAGGGACAGGGGGCTCTGGGGCCAACGTCCTGACTTTC
D: -; J: TRBJ1-1; size: few; V: TRBV5-4; CDR3: CASSLGYEEAFF; DNA: TGTGCCAGCAGCTTGGGTTATGAGGAAGCTTTCTTT
D: -; J: TRBJ2-7; size: -; V: TRBV5-4; CDR3: CASSLGVSSYEQYF; DNA: TGTGCCAGCAGCCTAGGCGTGAGCTCCTACGAGCAGTACTTC
D: -; J: TRBJ2-5; size: -; V: TRBV18; CDR3: CASSPPYGGPKQETQYF; DNA: TGTGCCAGCTCACCACCGTACGGGGGGCCGAAGCAAGAGACCCAGTACTTC
D: -; J: TRBJ2-3; size: -; V: TRBV7-2; CDR3: CASSLGWQSADTQYF; DNA: TGTGCCAGCAGCTTAGGGTGGCAGTCAGCAGATACGCAGTATTTT
D: -; J: TRBJ2-1; size: -; V: TRBV4-1; CDR3: CASSQVGSRGRNEQFF; DNA: TGCGCCAGCAGCCAAGTCGGCTCGCGAGGGAGGAATGAGCAGTTCTTC
D: TRBD2; J: TRBJ2-3; size: -; V: TRBV7-9; CDR3: CASSLGLQTSGYTDTQYF; DNA: TGTGCCAGCAGCTTAGGACTACAGACTAGCGGGTACACAGATACGCAGTATTTT
D: -; J: TRBJ2-1; size: -; V: TRBV4-1; CDR3: CASSQDFRNEQFF; DNA: TGCGCCAGCAGCCAAGATTTCAGAAATGAGCAGTTCTTC
D: -; J: TRBJ1-5; size: -; V: TRBV2; CDR3: CASSETARLQPQHF; DNA: TGTGCCAGCAGTGAAACGGCCAGGCTACAGCCCCAGCATTTT